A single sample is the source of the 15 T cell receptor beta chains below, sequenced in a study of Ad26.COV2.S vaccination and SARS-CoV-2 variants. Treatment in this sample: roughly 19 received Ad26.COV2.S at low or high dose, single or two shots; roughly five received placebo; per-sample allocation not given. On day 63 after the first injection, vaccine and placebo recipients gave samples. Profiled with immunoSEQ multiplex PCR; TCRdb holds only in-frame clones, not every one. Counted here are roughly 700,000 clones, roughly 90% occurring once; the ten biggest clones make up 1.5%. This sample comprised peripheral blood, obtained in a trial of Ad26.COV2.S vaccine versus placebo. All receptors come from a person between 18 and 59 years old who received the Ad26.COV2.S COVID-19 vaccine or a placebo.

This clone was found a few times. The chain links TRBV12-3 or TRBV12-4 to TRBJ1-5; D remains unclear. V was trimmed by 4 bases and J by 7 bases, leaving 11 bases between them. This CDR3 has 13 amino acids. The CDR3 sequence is CASSSQEGQPQHF. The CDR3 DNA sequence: TGTGCCAGCAGTTCTCAGGAGGGCCAGCCCCAGCATTTT.

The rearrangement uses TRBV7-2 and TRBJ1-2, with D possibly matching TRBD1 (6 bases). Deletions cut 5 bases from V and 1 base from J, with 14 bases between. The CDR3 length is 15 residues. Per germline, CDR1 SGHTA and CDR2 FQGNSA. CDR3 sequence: CASSLDRSLNYGYTF. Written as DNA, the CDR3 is TGTGCCAGCAGCCTTGACAGGAGCCTTAACTATGGCTACACCTTC. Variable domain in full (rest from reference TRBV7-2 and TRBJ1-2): GAGVSQSPSNKVTEKGKDVELRCDPISGHTALYWYRQSLGQGLEFLIYFQGNSAPDKSGLPSDRFSAERTGGSVSTLTIQRTQQEDSAVYLCASSLDRSLNYGYTFGSGTRLTVV.

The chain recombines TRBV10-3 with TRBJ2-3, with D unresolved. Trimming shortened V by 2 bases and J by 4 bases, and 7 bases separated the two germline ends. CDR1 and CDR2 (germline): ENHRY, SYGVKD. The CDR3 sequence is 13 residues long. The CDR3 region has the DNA TGTGCCATCAGTGAGGACGGTTCAGATACGCAGTATTTT. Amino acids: CAISEDGSDTQYF.

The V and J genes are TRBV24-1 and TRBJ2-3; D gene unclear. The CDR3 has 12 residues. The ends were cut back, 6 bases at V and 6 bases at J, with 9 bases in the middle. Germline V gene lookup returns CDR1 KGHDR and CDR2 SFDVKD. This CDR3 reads CATSWRRDTQYF. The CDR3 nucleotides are TGTGCCACCAGTTGGCGCCGGGATACGCAGTATTTT.

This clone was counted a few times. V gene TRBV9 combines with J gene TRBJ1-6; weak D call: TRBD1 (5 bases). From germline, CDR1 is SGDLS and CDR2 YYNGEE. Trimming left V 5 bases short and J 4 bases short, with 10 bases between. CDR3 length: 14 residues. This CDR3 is CASSGTEYNSPLHF. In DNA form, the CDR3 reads TGTGCCAGCAGTGGGACGGAGTATAATTCACCCCTCCACTTT. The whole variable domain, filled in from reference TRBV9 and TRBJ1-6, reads DSGVTQTPKHLITATGQRVTLRCSPRSGDLSVYWYQQSLDQGLQFLIQYYNGEERAKGNILERFSAQQFPDLHSELNLSSLELGDSALYFCASSGTEYNSPLHFGNGTRLTVT.

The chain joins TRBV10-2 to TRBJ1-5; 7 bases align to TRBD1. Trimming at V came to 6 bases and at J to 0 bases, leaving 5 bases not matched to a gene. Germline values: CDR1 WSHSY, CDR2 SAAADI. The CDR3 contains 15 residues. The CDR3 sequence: CASRGTADSNQPQHF. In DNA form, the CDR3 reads TGCGCCAGCAGGGGGACAGCCGATAGCAATCAGCCCCAGCATTTT.

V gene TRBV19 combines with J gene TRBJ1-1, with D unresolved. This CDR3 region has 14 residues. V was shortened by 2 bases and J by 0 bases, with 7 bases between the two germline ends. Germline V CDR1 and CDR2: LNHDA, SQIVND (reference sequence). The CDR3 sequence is CASSISGLNTEAFF. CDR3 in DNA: TGTGCCAGTAGTATAAGCGGCCTGAACACTGAAGCTTTCTTT.

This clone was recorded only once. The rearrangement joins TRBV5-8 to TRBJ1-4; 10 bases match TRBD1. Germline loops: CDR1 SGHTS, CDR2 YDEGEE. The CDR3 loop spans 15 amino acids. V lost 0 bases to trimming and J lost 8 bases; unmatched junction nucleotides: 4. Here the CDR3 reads CASSLGDRGVEKLFF. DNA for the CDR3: TGTGCCAGCAGCTTGGGGGACAGGGGAGTCGAAAAACTGTTTTTT. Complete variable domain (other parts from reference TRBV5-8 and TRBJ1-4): EAGVTQSPTHLIKTRGQQATLRCSPISGHTSVYWYQQALGLGLQFLLWYDEGEERNRGNFPPRFSGRQFPNYSSELNVNALELEDSALYLCASSLGDRGVEKLFFGSGTQLSVL.

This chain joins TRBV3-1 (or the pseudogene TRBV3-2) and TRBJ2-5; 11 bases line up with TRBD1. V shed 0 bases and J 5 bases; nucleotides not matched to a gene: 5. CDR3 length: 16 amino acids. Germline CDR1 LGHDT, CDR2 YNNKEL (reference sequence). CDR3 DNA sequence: TGTGCCAGCAGCCAAGAACTCCGGGACAGGGGGGAGACCCAGTACTTC. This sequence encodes CASSQELRDRGETQYF.

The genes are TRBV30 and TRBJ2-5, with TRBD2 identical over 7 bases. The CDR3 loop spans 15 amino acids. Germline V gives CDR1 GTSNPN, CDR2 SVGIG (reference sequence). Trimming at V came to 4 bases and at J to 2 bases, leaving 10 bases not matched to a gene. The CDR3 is CAWTLGGGWQETQYF. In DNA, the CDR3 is TGTGCCTGGACCCTAGGCGGGGGTTGGCAAGAGACCCAGTACTTC.

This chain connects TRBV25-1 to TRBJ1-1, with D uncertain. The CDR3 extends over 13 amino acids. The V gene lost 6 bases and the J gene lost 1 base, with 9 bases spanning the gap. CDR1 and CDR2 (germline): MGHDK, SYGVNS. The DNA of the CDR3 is TGTGCCAGCAGGGGTCGGGGGAACACTGAAGCTTTCTTT. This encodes CASRGRGNTEAFF.

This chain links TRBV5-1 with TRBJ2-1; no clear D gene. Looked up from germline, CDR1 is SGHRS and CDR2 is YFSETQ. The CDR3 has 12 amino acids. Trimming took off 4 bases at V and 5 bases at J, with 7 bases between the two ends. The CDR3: CASSHINNEQFF. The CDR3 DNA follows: TGCGCCAGCAGCCACATTAACAATGAGCAGTTCTTC.

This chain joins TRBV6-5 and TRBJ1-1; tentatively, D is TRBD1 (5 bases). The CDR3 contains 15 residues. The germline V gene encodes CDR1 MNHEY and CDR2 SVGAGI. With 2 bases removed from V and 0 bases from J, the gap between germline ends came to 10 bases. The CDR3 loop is CASSYRWTLNTEAFF. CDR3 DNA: TGTGCCAGCAGTTACCGTTGGACATTGAACACTGAAGCTTTCTTT.

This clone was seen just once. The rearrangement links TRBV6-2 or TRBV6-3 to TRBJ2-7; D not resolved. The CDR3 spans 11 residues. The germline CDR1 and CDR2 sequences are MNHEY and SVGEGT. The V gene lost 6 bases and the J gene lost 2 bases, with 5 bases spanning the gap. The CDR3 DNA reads TGTGCCAGCAGCCAAGCCTACGAGCAGTACTTC. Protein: CASSQAYEQYF.

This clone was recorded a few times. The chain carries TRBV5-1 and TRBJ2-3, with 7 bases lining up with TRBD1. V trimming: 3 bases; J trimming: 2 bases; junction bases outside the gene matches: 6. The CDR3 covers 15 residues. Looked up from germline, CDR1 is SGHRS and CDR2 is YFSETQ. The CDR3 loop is CASSSPGQITDTQYF. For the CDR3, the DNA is TGCGCCAGCAGCTCCCCGGGACAGATCACAGATACGCAGTATTTT.